This TCR beta chain was sequenced during a study of T cell responses to AZD1222 COVID-19 vaccine. General study findings and limits: Repertoires were obtained solely post-peak T cell response. CD4 TCRs associated with vaccination spanned spike, dominating at 160-218 and 743-854. Among the donors, most were white British and more were female, and clonal diversity was possibly underestimated.

Sequenced by immunoSEQ multiplex PCR; TCRdb stores in-frame clones only, minus some. The sample has tens of thousands of clones, roughly 91% seen once. As to this clone: The target antigen is unknown.

This CDR3 is built from 16 residues. Germline assignment: CDR1 MRHNA and CDR2 SNTAGT. V was trimmed by 5 bases and J by 0 bases, leaving 16 bases between them. The TCR was taken from an adult in good health. Sequences were derived from peripheral blood, sampled on day 0 of MenACWY control vaccination. The chain joins TRBV6-4 to TRBJ1-1; D possibly corresponds to TRBD1 (5 bases). CDR3 sequence reads: CASSLAGRNMNTEAFF. The CDR3 DNA reads TGTGCCAGCAGTTTGGCGGGACGCAACATGAACACTGAAGCTTTCTTT.